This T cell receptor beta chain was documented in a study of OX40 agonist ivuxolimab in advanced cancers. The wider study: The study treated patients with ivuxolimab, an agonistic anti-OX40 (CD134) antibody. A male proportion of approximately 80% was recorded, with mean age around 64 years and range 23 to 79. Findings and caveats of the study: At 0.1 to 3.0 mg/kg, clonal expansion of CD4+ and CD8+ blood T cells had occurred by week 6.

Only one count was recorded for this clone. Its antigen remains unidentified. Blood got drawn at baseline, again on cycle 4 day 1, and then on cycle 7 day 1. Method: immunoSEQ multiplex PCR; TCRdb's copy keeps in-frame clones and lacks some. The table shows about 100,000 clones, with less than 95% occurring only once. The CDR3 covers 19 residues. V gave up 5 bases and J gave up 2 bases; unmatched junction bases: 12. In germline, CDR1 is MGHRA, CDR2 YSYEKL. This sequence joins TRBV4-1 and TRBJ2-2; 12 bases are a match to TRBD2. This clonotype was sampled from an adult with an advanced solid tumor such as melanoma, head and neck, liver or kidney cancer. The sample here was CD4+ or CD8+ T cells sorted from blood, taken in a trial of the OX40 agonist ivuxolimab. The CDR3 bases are TGCGCCAGCAGCACCCACTCACTACTAGCGGGAGGAAACACCGGGGAGCTGTTTTTT. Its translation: CASSTHSLLAGGNTGELFF.